These 14 T cell receptor beta chains came from one sample sequenced in a study of molecular identifiers for immune sequencing clone quantification. TCRdb itself ran the PCR reads through MiXCR, one entry per CDR3 protein. The table lists over 550,000 distinct CDR3 sequences, about 25% of them singletons, with about 0.73% in the top ten. The sequencing input was naive CD8+ T cells from blood, with Jurkat cell RNA spiked in. Subset reported: FACS-sorted CD8+CD4-CCR7+CD45RA+ naive T cells. Every receptor here comes from a human donor in good health. Some libraries in this study had Jurkat cell RNA spiked in.

This clonotype showed up many times. The chain employs TRBV5-4 and TRBJ1-1; maybe TRBD1 (5 bases). Trimming took off 0 bases at V and 3 bases at J, with 9 bases between the two ends. This CDR3 is 14 amino acids long. CDR1 and CDR2 (germline): SGHNT, YYREEE (reference sequence). CDR3 coding DNA: TGTGCCAGCAGCTTGGTGGGGGAGGACACTGAAGCTTTCTTT. This gives the protein CASSLVGEDTEAFF.

This chain links TRBV6-2 or TRBV6-3 with TRBJ2-1; 9 bases line up with TRBD2. The CDR3 runs 19 residues. V gave up 2 bases and J gave up 3 bases; unmatched junction bases: 14. CDR1 is MNHEY, CDR2 SVGEGT, per germline. The DNA of the CDR3 is TGTGCCAGCAGTTACCCCGAAAGGGTCGTAGCGGGGGACTACAATGAGCAGTTCTTC. It specifies CASSYPERVVAGDYNEQFF.

There are a few counts of this clonotype. The rearrangement uses TRBV7-9 and TRBJ2-7; no firm D call. The length of the CDR3 is 13 residues. Germline assignment: CDR1 SEHNR and CDR2 FQNEAQ (reference sequence). Trimming removed 5 bases from V and 1 base from J, with 9 bases in between. This CDR3 reads CASSPKASYEQYF. CDR3 nucleotides: TGTGCCAGCAGCCCTAAAGCATCCTACGAGCAGTACTTC.

The chain carries TRBV20-1 and TRBJ2-7; 10 bases match TRBD1. The CDR3 runs 14 residues. V lost 4 bases, J lost 5 bases, and 8 bases stayed unmatched. Germline CDR1 and CDR2: DFQATT and SNEGSKA (reference sequence). This CDR3 reads CSAIGQGVFDEQYF. CDR3 coding DNA: TGCAGTGCTATTGGACAGGGGGTGTTCGACGAGCAGTACTTC.

This clonotype has a count of ten or more. The chain uses TRBV4-3 and TRBJ1-1, with 7 bases matching TRBD1. This CDR3 has 14 amino acids. J was trimmed by 6 bases and V by 3 bases; bases with no gene match: 7. CDR1 and CDR2 from the germline V gene are LGHNA and YSLEER. CDR3 amino acids: CASSQDRFAPEAFF. For the CDR3, the DNA is TGCGCCAGCAGCCAGGACAGGTTTGCCCCTGAAGCTTTCTTT.

Concerning this clonotype: Given a much more abundant clone one base away, this may be a read error. The rearrangement links TRBV7-2 to TRBJ2-7, with a tentative D call TRBD2 (6 bases). Trimming left V 3 bases short and J 2 bases short, with 17 bases between. The CDR3 consists of 16 residues. Looked up from germline, CDR1 is SGHTA and CDR2 is FQGNSA. The CDR3 loop is CASSFTGTGRTYEQYF. CDR3 DNA: TGTGCCAGCAGCTTTACCGGGACTGGGAGAACCTACGAGCAGTACTTC.

This clonotype was detected many times. The V call is TRBV29-1, the J call TRBJ1-1, with unresolved D. The germline CDR1 and CDR2 sequences are SQVTM and ANQGSEA. Trimming left V 2 bases short and J 1 base short, with 2 bases between. This CDR3 comprises 11 residues. The CDR3 reads CSVEPNTEAFF. Written as DNA, the CDR3 is TGCAGCGTTGAACCGAACACTGAAGCTTTCTTT.

This clonotype was observed a few times. Sequence at one end of the junction differs from germline and may be a read error. This chain joins TRBV24-1 and TRBJ2-2; 9 bases match TRBD1. This CDR3 is 15 amino acids long. Germline V gene lookup returns CDR1 KGHDR and CDR2 SFDVKD. In DNA, the CDR3 is TGTGCCACCAGTGAAACAGGGGGCTACACCGGGGAGCTGTGTTTT. This translates into CATSETGGYTGELCF.

This clonotype was recorded many times. The chain uses TRBV7-9 and TRBJ1-1; D not resolved. The CDR3 is made up of 12 amino acids. CDR1 and CDR2 from the germline V gene are SEHNR and FQNEAQ (reference sequence). Trimming left V 6 bases short and J 7 bases short, with 12 bases between. CDR3 sequence reads: CASRDPTGEAFF. Written as DNA, the CDR3 is TGTGCCAGCAGGGATCCCACGGGTGAAGCTTTCTTT.

Notes on this clonotype: A much larger clone is a single base away; this may be a read error. The chain joins TRBV2 to TRBJ2-7, with D perhaps TRBD2 (5 bases). The CDR3 has 13 residues. Per the germline V gene, CDR1 is SNHLY and CDR2 is FYNNEI. The ends were cut back, 4 bases at V and 4 bases at J, with 11 bases in the middle. CDR3 DNA: TGTGCCAGCAGTGCCCAGAGGGAGTACGAGCAGTACTTC. Translated, it gives CASSAQREYEQYF. Drawing the rest from reference TRBV2 and TRBJ2-7, the complete variable domain is EPEVTQTPSHQVTQMGQEVILRCVPISNHLYFYWYRQILGQKVEFLVSFYNNEISEKSEIFDDQFSVERPDGSNFTLKIRSTKLEDSAMYFCASSAQREYEQYFGPGTRLTVT.

This clonotype occurred a few times. V gene TRBV6-1 combines with J gene TRBJ1-6; D is possibly TRBD1 (6 bases). Germline CDR1 is MNHNS and CDR2 is SASEGT. The CDR3 has 14 residues. As DNA, the CDR3 is TGTGCAACATTGCGGGGGGCCGGGAATTCACCCCTCCACTTT. Residues: CATLRGAGNSPLHF.

This clonotype was counted a few times. The gene calls are TRBV6-1 and TRBJ2-7; 7 positions match TRBD2. This CDR3 spans 20 amino acids. Trimming at V came to 0 bases and at J to 3 bases, leaving 20 bases not matched to a gene. Germline V gene data show CDR1 as MNHNS and CDR2 as SASEGT. The CDR3 nucleotides read TGTGCCAGCAGTGAAGCGCGGGGGTTGTGGGTTAGTGGCCACCTCTACGAGCAGTACTTC. Amino acid sequence: CASSEARGLWVSGHLYEQYF.

CDR3 region: CASSGDSSLNTGELFF. In DNA, the CDR3 is TGTGCCAGCAGTGGGGACAGCTCATTAAACACCGGGGAGCTGTTTTTT. This chain joins TRBV27 and TRBJ2-2; 7 positions agree with TRBD1. This CDR3 region has 16 residues. CDR1 and CDR2 (germline): MNHEY, SMNVEV (reference sequence). Losses at the gene ends were 5 bases for V and 2 bases for J; bases not matched to a gene: 8.

The rearrangement joins TRBV5-4 to TRBJ1-4; 7 bases match TRBD1. Looked up from germline, CDR1 is SGHNT and CDR2 is YYREEE (reference sequence). The ends lost 4 bases at V and 4 bases at J; junction bases unmatched: 4. The length of the CDR3 is 14 residues. The CDR3 DNA follows: TGTGCCAGCAGCGAGGACAGGAATAATGAAAAACTGTTTTTT. As protein: CASSEDRNNEKLFF.